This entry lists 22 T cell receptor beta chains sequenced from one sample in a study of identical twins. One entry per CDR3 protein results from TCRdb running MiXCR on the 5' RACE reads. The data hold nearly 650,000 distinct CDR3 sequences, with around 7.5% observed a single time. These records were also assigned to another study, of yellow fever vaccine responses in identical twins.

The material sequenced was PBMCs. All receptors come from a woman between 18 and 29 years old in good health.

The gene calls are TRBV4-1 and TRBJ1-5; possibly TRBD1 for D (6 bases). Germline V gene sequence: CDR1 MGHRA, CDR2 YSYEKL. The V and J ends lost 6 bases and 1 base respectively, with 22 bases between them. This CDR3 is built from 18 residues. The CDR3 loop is CASRREGGIGSSNQPQHF. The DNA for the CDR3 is TGCGCCAGCAGGCGGGAAGGGGGGATTGGGTCGAGCAATCAGCCCCAGCATTTT.

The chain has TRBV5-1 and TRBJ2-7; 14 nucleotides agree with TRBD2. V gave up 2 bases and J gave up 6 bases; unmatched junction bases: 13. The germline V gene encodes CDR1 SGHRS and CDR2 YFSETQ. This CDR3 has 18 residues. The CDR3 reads CASSLPGTSGSLRGEQYF. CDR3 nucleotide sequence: TGCGCCAGCAGCTTACCTGGGACTAGCGGGAGCCTCAGGGGCGAGCAGTACTTC. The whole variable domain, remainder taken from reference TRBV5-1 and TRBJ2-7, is KAGVTQTPRYLIKTRGQQVTLSCSPISGHRSVSWYQQTPGQGLQFLFEYFSETQRNKGNFPGRFSGRQFSNSRSEMNVSTLELGDSALYLCASSLPGTSGSLRGEQYFGPGTRLTVT.

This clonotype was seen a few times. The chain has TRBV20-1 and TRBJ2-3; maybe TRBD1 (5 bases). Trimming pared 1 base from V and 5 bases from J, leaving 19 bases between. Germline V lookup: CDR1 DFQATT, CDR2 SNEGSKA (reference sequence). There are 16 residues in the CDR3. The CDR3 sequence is CSARGGKWTIRDTQYF. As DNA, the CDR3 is TGCAGTGCTAGAGGGGGCAAATGGACGATTAGAGATACGCAGTATTTT.

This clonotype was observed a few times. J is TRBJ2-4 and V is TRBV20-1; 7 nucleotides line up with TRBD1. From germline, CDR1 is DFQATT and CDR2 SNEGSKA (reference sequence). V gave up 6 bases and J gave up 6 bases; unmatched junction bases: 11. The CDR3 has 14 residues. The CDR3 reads CSAPGQSKGNIQYF. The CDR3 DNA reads TGCAGTGCACCGGGACAGAGTAAAGGAAACATTCAGTACTTC.

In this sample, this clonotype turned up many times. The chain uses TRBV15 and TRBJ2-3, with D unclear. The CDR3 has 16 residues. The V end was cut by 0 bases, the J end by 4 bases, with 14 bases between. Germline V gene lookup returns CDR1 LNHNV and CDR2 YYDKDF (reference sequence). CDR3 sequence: CATSRDLLSTSDTQYF. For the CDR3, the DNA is TGTGCCACCAGCAGAGATTTACTTAGCACTTCAGATACGCAGTATTTT.

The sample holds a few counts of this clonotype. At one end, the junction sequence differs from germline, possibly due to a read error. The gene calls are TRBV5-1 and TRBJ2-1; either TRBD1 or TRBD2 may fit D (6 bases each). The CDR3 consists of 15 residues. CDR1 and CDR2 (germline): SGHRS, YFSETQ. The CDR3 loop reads CASSWGDTTYNEQFF. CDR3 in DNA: TGCGCCAGTAGCTGGGGGGACACTACCTACAATGAGCAGTTCTTC.

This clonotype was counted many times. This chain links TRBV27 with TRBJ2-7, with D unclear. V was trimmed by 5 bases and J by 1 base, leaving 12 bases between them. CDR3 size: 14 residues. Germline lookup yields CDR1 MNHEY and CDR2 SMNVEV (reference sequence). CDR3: CASSTQARSYEQYF. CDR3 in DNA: TGTGCCAGCAGTACTCAGGCCCGTTCCTACGAGCAGTACTTC.

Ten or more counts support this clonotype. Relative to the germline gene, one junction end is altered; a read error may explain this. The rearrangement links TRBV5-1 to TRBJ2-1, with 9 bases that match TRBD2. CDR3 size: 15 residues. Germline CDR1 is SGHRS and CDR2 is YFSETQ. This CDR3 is CASSLASGIYNEQFF. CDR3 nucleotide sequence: TGTGCCAGCAGTTTGGCTAGCGGGATTTACAATGAGCAGTTCTTC.

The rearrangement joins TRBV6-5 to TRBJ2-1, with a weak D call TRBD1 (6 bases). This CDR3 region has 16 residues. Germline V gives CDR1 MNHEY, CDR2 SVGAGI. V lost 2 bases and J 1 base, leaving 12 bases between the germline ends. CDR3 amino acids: CASSYPTTGSYNEQFF. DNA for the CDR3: TGTGCCAGCAGTTACCCGACGACAGGATCCTACAATGAGCAGTTCTTC.

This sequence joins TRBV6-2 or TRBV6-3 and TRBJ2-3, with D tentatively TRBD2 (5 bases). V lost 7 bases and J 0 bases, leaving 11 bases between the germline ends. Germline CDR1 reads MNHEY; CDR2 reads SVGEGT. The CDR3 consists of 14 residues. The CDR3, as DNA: TGTGCCAGCACTTCTCGGACTAGCACAGATACGCAGTATTTT. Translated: CASTSRTSTDTQYF.

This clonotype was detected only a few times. The CDR3 DNA reads as TGTGCCACAAAGGACGGCAACTATGGCTACACCTTC. Its protein product is CATKDGNYGYTF. This sequence joins TRBV24-1 and TRBJ1-2, with unresolved D. CDR3 length: 12 amino acids. Trimming left V 10 bases short and J 2 bases short, with 10 bases between. Germline V gene lookup returns CDR1 KGHDR and CDR2 SFDVKD.

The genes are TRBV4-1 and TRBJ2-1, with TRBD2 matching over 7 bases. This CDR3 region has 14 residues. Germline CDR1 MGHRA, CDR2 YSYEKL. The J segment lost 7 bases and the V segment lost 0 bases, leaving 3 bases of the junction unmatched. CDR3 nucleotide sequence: TGCGCCAGCAGCCAAGAGCGCGGGGGTAATGAGCAGTTCTTC. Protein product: CASSQERGGNEQFF.

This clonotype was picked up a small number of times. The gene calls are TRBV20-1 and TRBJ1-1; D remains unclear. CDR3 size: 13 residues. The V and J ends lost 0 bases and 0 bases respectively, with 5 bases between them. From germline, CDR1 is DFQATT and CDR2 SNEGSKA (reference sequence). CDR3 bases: TGCAGTGCTAGAGATCCCCTGAACACTGAAGCTTTCTTT. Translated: CSARDPLNTEAFF.

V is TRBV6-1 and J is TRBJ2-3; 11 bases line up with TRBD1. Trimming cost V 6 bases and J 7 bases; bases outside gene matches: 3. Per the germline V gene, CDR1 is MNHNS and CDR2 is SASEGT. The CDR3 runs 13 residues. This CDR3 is CASRGQGAYTQYF. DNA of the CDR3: TGTGCCAGCAGAGGACAGGGGGCTTATACGCAGTATTTT.

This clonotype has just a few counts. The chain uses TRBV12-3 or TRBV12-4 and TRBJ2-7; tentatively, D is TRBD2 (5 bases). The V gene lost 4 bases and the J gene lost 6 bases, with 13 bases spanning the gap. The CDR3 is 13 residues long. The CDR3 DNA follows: TGTGCCAGCAGTTCGGACCTAGCAGGCGAGCAGTACTTC. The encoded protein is CASSSDLAGEQYF.

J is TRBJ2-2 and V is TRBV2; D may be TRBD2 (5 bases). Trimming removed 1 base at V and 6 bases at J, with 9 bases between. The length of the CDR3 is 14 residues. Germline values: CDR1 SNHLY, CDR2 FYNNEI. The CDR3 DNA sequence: TGTGCCAGCAGTGAAGACGGCGGGTCCGGGGAGCTGTTTTTT. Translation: CASSEDGGSGELFF.

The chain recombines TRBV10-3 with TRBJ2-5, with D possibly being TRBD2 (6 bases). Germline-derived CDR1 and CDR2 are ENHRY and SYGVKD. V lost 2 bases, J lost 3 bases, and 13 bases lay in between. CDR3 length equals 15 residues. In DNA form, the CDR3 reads TGTGCCATCAGTGAGGGACCGGGACTTGAAGAGACCCAGTACTTC. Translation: CAISEGPGLEETQYF.

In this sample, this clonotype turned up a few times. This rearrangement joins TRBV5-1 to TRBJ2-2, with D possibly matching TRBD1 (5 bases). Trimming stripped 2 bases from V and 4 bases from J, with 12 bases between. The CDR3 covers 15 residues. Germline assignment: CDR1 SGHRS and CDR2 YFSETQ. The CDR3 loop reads CASSFREPSTGELFF. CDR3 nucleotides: TGCGCCAGCAGCTTCAGGGAACCGAGCACCGGGGAGCTGTTTTTT.

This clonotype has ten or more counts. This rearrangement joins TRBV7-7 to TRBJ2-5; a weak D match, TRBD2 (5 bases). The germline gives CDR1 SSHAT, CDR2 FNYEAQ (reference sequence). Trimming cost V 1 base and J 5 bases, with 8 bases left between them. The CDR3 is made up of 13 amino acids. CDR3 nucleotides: TGTGCCAGCAGCTTAGAGGCTAGCGAGACCCAGTACTTC. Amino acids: CASSLEASETQYF.

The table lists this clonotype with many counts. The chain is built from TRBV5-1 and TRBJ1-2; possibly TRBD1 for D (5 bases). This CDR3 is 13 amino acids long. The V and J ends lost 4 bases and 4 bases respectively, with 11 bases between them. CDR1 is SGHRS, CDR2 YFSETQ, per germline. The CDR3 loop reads CASSAGASYGYTF. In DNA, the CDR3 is TGCGCCAGCAGCGCCGGGGCCAGCTATGGCTACACCTTC.

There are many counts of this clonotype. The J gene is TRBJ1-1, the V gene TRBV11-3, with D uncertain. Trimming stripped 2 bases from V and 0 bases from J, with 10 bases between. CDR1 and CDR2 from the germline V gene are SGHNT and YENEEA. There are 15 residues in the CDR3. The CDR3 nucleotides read TGTGCCAGCAGCTTATTGATAGACATGAACACTGAAGCTTTCTTT. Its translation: CASSLLIDMNTEAFF.

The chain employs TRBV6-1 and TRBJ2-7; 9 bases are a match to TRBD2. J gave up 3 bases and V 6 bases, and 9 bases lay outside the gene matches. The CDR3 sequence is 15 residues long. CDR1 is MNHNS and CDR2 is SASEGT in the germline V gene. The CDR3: CASRPSLAGLYEQYF. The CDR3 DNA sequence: TGTGCCAGCAGACCCTCACTAGCGGGTCTCTACGAGCAGTACTTC.